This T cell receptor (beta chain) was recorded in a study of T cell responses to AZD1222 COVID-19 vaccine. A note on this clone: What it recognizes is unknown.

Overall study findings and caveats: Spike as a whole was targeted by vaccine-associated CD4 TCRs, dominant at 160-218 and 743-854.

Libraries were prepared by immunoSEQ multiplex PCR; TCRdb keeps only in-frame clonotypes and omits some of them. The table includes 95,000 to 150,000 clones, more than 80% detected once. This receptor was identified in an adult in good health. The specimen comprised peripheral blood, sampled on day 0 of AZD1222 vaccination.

As DNA, the CDR3 is TGTGCCAGCAGCGGTAGTGGAGAGACCCAGTACTTC. Translation: CASSGSGETQYF. J is TRBJ2-5 and V is TRBV9; D gene ambiguous. The CDR3 is 12 residues long. The germline gives CDR1 SGDLS, CDR2 YYNGEE. Trimming removed 3 bases from V and 4 bases from J, with 7 bases in between.